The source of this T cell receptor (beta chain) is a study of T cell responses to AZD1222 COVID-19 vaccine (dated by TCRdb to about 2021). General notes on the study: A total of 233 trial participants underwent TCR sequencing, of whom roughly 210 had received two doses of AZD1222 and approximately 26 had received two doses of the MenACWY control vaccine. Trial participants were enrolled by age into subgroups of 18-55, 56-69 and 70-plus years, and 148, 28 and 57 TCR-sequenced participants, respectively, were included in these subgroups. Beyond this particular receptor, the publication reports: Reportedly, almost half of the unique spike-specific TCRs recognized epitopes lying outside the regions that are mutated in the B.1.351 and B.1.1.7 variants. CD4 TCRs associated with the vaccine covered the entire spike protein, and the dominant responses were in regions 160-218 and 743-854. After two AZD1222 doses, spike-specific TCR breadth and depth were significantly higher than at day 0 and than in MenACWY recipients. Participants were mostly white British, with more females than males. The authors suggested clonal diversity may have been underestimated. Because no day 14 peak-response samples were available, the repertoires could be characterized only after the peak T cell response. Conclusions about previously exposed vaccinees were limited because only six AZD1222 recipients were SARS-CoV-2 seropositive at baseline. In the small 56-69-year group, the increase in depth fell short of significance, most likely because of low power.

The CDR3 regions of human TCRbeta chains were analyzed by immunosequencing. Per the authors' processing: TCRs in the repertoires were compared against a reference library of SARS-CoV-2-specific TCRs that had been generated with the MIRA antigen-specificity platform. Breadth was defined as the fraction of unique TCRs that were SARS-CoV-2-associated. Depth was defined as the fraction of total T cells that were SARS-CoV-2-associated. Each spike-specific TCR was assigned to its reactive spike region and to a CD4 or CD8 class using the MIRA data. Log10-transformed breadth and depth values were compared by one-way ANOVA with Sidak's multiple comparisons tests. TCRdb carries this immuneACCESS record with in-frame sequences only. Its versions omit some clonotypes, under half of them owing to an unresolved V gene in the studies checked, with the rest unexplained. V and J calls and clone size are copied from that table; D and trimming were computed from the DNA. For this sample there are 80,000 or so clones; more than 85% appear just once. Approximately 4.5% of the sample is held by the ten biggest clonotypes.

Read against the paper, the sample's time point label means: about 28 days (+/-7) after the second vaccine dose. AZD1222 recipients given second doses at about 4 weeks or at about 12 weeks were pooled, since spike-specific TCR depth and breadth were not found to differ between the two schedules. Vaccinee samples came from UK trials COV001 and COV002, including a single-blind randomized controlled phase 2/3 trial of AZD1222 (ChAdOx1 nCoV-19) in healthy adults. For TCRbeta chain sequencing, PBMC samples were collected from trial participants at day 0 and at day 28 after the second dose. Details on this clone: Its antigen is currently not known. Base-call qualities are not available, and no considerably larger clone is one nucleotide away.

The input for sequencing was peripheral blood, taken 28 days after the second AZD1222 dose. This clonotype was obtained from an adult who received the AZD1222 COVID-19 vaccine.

CDR3 region: CASSYWRNQETQYF. The sequenced DNA: TGTGCCAGCAGTTACTGGAGGAATCAAGAGACCCAGTACTTC. The chain links TRBV27 with TRBJ2-5; the D gene is perhaps TRBD2, on 5 matching bases. V is clipped by 4 bases and J by 2 bases, and the sequence between their germline boundaries is 11 bases long. The germline V gene (reference sequence) gives CDR1 as MNHEY and CDR2 as SMNVEV. The CDR3, cysteine through phenylalanine, is 14 amino acids long. The entry retains the CDR3 DNA only, 42 bases that are in frame from base 1.